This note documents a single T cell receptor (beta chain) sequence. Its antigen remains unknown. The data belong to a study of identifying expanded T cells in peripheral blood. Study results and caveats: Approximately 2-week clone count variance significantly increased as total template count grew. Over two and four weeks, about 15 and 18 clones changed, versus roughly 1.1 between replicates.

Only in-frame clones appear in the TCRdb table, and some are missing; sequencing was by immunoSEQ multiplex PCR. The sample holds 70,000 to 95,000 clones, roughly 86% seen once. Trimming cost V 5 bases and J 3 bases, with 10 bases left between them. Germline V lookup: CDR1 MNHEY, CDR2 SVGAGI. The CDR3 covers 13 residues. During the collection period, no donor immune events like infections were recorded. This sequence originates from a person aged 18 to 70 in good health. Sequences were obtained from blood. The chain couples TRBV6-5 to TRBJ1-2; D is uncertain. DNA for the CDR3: TGTGCCAGCAGTCCTCCCGGACACTATGGCTACACCTTC. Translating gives CASSPPGHYGYTF.